This T cell receptor (beta chain) was observed in a study of T cell responses to AZD1222 COVID-19 vaccine. TCRdb keeps only in-frame clones here, not all; method: immunoSEQ multiplex PCR. The table has roughly 260,000 clones, approximately 95% seen once. CDR1 is WSHSY and CDR2 is SAAADI in the germline V gene. The CDR3 is made up of 13 amino acids. V shed 6 bases and J shed 3 bases, with 9 bases lying between them. Source: peripheral blood, taken on day 0 of AZD1222 vaccination. This receptor was taken from an adult in good health. This chain links TRBV10-2 with TRBJ2-1; TRBD2 might be the D (6 bases). This chain's CDR3 is CASRGTDYNEQFF. CDR3 nucleotides: TGCGCCAGCAGAGGGACTGACTACAATGAGCAGTTCTTC.